Each of the 15 T cell receptor beta chains below was sequenced from the same sample in a study of CD8 T cells in Susac syndrome. Random hexamers were used to reverse transcribe the RNA input (about 0.5 to 1 ug). TCRdb passed the immunoSEQ multiplex PCR reads through MiXCR, listing each CDR3 protein once. This sample yields about 150,000 distinct CDR3 sequences, of which 95% are seen a single time; about 0.15% belongs to the top ten. The sample comprised CD8+ T cells from PBMCs. Receptor source: a human donor with multiple sclerosis.

CDR3: CASTHQTPLGEQFF. The CDR3 coding sequence is TGTGCCAGCACCCATCAAACCCCGCTTGGTGAGCAGTTCTTC. V and J are TRBV12-3 or TRBV12-4 and TRBJ2-1; D remains ambiguous. This CDR3 region has 14 residues. V was clipped by 7 bases and J by 9 bases, with 19 bases between them.

The rearrangement joins TRBV12-3 or TRBV12-4 to TRBJ2-1; maybe TRBD2 (6 bases). Trimming removed 7 bases from V and 4 bases from J, with 11 bases in between. CDR3 length: 13 residues. The CDR3 DNA reads as TGTGCCAGCAACTACCGGGAGTACAATGAGCAGTTCTTC. This codes for CASNYREYNEQFF.

CDR3 nucleotides: TGTGCCAGCAGCTTAGGATGGAGCGGGGGGGCTGGGAATGAGCAGTTCTTC. Residues: CASSLGWSGGAGNEQFF. The chain carries TRBV13 and TRBJ2-1; TRBD2 matches at 10 bases. Losses at the gene ends were 0 bases for V and 7 bases for J; bases not matched to a gene: 9. The CDR3 is 17 amino acids. Germline lookup yields CDR1 PRHDT and CDR2 FYEKMQ (reference sequence).

J is TRBJ1-5 and V is TRBV30, with D unresolved. This CDR3 region has 15 residues. V gave up 6 bases and J gave up 4 bases, with 19 bases separating them. CDR1 is GTSNPN, CDR2 SVGIG, per germline (reference sequence). In nucleotides, the CDR3 is TGTGCCTGCGAAGGTATCGGCTGGAGTAATCAGCCCCAGCATTTT. Translated: CACEGIGWSNQPQHF.

The rearrangement joins TRBV27 to TRBJ1-5; D remains unclear. The germline V gene has CDR1 MNHEY and CDR2 SMNVEV (reference sequence). Trimming took 4 bases from V and 0 from J, leaving 7 bases between them. This CDR3 has 14 amino acids. This chain's CDR3 is CASSSGVSNQPQHF. CDR3 DNA sequence: TGTGCCAGCAGTTCCGGGGTTAGCAATCAGCCCCAGCATTTT.

The chain has TRBV13 and TRBJ2-4; the D gene is possibly TRBD2 (5 bases). Germline V lookup: CDR1 PRHDT, CDR2 FYEKMQ (reference sequence). The CDR3 contains 14 residues. Trimming stripped 5 bases from V and 7 bases from J, with 15 bases between. The CDR3 region is CASSPEMGDNIQYF. The CDR3 DNA reads as TGTGCCAGCAGCCCGGAGATGGGAGACAACATTCAGTACTTC.

The rearrangement uses TRBV5-1 and TRBJ1-1; D is ambiguous. Trimming removed 4 bases at V and 5 bases at J, with 15 bases between. Germline V gives CDR1 SGHRS, CDR2 YFSETQ. The CDR3 covers 14 residues. In nucleotides, the CDR3 is TGCGCCAGCAGCACGGGTCCGGAGGAGACTGAAGCTTTCTTT. Its protein is CASSTGPEETEAFF.

The V call is TRBV27, the J call TRBJ2-1; TRBD2 agrees at 7 bases. J gave up 7 bases and V 9 bases, and 6 bases lay outside the gene matches. The germline CDR1 and CDR2 sequences are MNHEY and SMNVEV (reference sequence). There are 12 residues in the CDR3. CDR3 sequence reads: CASTGEGNEQFF. DNA for the CDR3: TGTGCCAGTACCGGGGAGGGGAATGAGCAGTTCTTC.

This chain links TRBV27 with TRBJ2-3; no reliable D call. The CDR3 sequence is 14 residues long. Germline lookup yields CDR1 MNHEY and CDR2 SMNVEV (reference sequence). Trimming took off 5 bases at V and 2 bases at J, with 11 bases between the two ends. The CDR3 DNA sequence: TGTGCCAGCAGTCCCCCCGGGTACACAGATACGCAGTATTTT. Amino acid sequence: CASSPPGYTDTQYF.

This chain uses TRBV4-2 with TRBJ2-2, with D perhaps TRBD1 (5 bases). The germline CDR1 and CDR2 sequences are LGHNA and YNFKEQ. The germline V and J ends were trimmed by 4 bases and 7 bases, with 7 bases remaining between them. This CDR3 region has 12 residues. The CDR3 is CASSLGLGELFF. CDR3 in DNA: TGTGCCAGCAGCCTGGGGCTCGGGGAGCTGTTTTTT.

The chain joins TRBV7-9 to TRBJ2-3, with 8 bases matching TRBD2. The junction had 12 bases not matched to a gene; V was cut back by 5 bases and J by 2 bases. The CDR3 runs to 17 residues. Germline lookup yields CDR1 SEHNR and CDR2 FQNEAQ (reference sequence). The CDR3 coding sequence is TGTGCCAGCAGCCCCCCCTGGGCGGGGGGCACCACAGATACGCAGTATTTT. This translates into CASSPPWAGGTTDTQYF.

The chain is built from TRBV29-1 and TRBJ2-1, with unresolved D. Germline V gene data show CDR1 as SQVTM and CDR2 as ANQGSEA. The CDR3 has 8 amino acids. Trimming removed 4 bases at V and 9 bases at J, with 1 base between. The CDR3 coding sequence is TGCAGCGTTGGTGAGCAGTTCTTC. This sequence encodes CSVGEQFF.

The chain links TRBV7-6 to TRBJ2-7; D is unresolved. The germline CDR1 and CDR2 sequences are SGHVS and FNYEAQ. The V gene lost 5 bases and the J gene lost 0 bases, with 8 bases spanning the gap. This CDR3 region has 13 residues. CDR3 DNA sequence: TGTGCCAGCAGCCTCGAGAGCTCCTACGAGCAGTACTTC. Encoded protein: CASSLESSYEQYF.

The chain has TRBV15 and TRBJ2-5; TRBD2 aligns across 13 bases. Germline trimming cut 3 bases from V and 5 bases from J; bases unmatched to any gene: 3. CDR1 is LNHNV and CDR2 is YYDKDF in the germline V gene (reference sequence). The length of the CDR3 is 15 residues. The CDR3 DNA is TGTGCCACCAGCAGCACTAGCGGGGGGGGCGAGACCCAGTACTTC. Translated, it gives CATSSTSGGGETQYF.

V and J are TRBV7-2 and TRBJ2-1, with 13 bases that match TRBD2. V lost 5 bases to trimming and J lost 8 bases; unmatched junction nucleotides: 6. There are 15 residues in the CDR3. CDR1 is SGHTA and CDR2 is FQGNSA in the germline V gene. The CDR3 is CASSPTSGGAYEQFF. The CDR3 DNA is TGTGCCAGCAGCCCAACTAGCGGGGGGGCGTATGAGCAGTTCTTC. Variable domain in full (rest from reference TRBV7-2 and TRBJ2-1): GAGVSQSPSNKVTEKGKDVELRCDPISGHTALYWYRQSLGQGLEFLIYFQGNSAPDKSGLPSDRFSAERTGGSVSTLTIQRTQQEDSAVYLCASSPTSGGAYEQFFGPGTRLTVL.